This T cell receptor (beta chain) was found in a study of Graves' ophthalmopathy and Graves' hyperthyroidism. RNA transcripts were the template, and TCR beta CDR3 regions were amplified from them. An initial RT-PCR round employing HTBI primers preceded a second-round multiplex PCR. TCRdb called the multiplex PCR reads again in MiXCR, with one record for every CDR3 protein. The sample holds about 390,000 distinct CDR3 sequences, about 16% seen once. This clonotype was found many times. CDR3 length: 15 residues. With 0 bases removed from V and 1 base from J, the gap between germline ends came to 9 bases. The V gene's germline CDR1 is MNHEY and CDR2 SMNVEV (reference sequence).

This clonotype originated in a woman under 30 with stable Graves' hyperthyroidism. The chain employs TRBV27 and TRBJ2-5; D unresolved. The specimen was peripheral blood. CDR3 DNA: TGTGCCAGCAGTTTATCGTTCCCTATCCAAGAGACCCAGTACTTC. It yields the protein CASSLSFPIQETQYF.